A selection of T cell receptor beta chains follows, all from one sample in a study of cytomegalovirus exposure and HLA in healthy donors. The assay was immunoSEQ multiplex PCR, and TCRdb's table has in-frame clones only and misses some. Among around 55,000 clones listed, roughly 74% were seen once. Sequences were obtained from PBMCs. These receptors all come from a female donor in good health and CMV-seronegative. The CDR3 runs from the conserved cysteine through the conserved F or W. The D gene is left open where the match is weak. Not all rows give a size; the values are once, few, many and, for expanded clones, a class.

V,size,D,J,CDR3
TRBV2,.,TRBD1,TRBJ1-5,CAGGTGATGAQPQHF
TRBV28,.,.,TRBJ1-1,CASSFGGYYMNTEAFF
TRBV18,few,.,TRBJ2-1,CASSPLGGGPYNEQFF
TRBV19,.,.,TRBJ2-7,CASSIVQGERDIEQYF
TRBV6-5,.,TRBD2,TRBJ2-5,CASSYGTSGGQETQYF
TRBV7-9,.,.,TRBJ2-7,CASSSIDRTRSYEQYF
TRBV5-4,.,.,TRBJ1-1,CASSLRGWYTEAFF
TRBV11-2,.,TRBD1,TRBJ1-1,CASSWRTGTRDTEAFF
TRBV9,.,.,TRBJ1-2,CASRANLGYGYTF
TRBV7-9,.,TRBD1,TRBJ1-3,CASSFTGTEVSGNTIYF
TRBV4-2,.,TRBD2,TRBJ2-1,CASSVQRGGRPNEQFF
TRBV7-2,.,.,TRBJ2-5,CASSTRGGETQYF
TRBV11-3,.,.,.,CASSKGSNYEQYF
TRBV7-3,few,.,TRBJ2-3,CASSGRGGETTDTQYF
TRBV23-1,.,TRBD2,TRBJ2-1,CATPGLDSYNEQFF
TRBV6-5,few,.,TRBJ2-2,CASSPQLVTGELFF
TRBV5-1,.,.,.,CASSLVGVAYEQYF
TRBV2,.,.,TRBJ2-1,CASSEGVKPEYLTYNEQFF
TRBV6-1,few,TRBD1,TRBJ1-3,CASSARQGDTIYF
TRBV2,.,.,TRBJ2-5,CASSEAVRETQYF